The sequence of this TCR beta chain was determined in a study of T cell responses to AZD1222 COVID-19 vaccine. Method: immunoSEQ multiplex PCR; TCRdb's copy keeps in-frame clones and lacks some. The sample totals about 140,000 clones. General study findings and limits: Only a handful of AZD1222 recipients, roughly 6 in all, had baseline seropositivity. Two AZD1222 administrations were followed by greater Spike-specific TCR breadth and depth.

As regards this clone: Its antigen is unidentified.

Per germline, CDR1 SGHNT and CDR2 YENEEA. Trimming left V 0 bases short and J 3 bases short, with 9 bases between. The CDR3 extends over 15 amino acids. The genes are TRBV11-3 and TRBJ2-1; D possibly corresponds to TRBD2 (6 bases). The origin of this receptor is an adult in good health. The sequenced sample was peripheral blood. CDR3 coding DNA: TGTGCCAGCAGCTTAGATCCGGGGGACTACAATGAGCAGTTCTTC. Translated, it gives CASSLDPGDYNEQFF.